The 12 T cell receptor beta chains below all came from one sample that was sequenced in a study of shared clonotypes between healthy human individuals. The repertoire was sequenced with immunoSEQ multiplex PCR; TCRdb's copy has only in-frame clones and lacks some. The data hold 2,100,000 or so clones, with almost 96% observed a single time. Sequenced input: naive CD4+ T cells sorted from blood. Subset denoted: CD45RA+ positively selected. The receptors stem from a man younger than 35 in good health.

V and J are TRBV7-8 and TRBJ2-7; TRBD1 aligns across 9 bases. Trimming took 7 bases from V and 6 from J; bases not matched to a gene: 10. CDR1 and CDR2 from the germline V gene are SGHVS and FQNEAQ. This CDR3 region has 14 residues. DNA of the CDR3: TGTGCCAGCAAAGGTAACAGGGGGCGAGGCGAGCAGTACTTC. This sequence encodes CASKGNRGRGEQYF.

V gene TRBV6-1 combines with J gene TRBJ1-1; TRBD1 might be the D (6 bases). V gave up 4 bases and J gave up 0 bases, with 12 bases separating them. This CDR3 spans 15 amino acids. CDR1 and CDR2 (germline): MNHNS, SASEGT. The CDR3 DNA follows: TGTGCCAGCAGTGGCGCGACAGGAATGAACACTGAAGCTTTCTTT. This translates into CASSGATGMNTEAFF.

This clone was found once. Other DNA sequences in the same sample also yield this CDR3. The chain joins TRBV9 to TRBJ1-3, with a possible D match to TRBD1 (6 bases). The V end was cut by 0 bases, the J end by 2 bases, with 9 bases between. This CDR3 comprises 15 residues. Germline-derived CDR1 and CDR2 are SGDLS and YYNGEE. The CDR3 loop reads CASSVEGGTGNTIYF. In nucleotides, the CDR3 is TGTGCCAGCAGCGTAGAGGGGGGGACTGGAAACACCATATATTTT. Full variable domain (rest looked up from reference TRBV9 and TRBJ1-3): DSGVTQTPKHLITATGQRVTLRCSPRSGDLSVYWYQQSLDQGLQFLIQYYNGEERAKGNILERFSAQQFPDLHSELNLSSLELGDSALYFCASSVEGGTGNTIYFGEGSWLTVV.

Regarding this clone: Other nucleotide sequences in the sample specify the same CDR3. The CDR3 spells CAWSLGDGYTF. CDR3 DNA: TGTGCCTGGAGTTTAGGGGATGGCTACACCTTC. V and J are TRBV30 and TRBJ1-2, with D possibly being TRBD1 (5 bases). Trimming stripped 2 bases from V and 6 bases from J, with 7 bases between. The germline CDR1 and CDR2 sequences are GTSNPN and SVGIG (reference sequence). The CDR3 covers 11 residues.

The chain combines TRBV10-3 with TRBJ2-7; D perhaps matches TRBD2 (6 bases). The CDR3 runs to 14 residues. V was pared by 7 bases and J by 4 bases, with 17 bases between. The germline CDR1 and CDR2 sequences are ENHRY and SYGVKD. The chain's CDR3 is CAITPGESFYEQYF. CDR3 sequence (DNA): TGTGCCATCACCCCGGGGGAAAGCTTTTACGAGCAGTACTTC.

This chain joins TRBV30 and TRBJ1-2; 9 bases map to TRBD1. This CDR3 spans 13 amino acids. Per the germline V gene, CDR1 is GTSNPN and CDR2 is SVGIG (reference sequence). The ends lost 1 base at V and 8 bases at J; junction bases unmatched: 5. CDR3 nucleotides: TGTGCCTGGAGTGGGACAGGGGTGCAGGGCTACACCTTC. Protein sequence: CAWSGTGVQGYTF.

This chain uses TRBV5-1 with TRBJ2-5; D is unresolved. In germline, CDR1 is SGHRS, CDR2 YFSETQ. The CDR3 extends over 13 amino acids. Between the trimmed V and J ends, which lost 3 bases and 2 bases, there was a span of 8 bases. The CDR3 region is CASSSRLQETQYF. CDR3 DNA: TGCGCCAGCAGCTCTCGTTTACAAGAGACCCAGTACTTC.

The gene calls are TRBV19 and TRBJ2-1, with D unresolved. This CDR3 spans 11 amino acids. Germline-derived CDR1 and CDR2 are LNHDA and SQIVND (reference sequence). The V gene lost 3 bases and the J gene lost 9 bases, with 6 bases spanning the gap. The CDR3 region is CASSIMGEQFF. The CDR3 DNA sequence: TGTGCCAGTAGTATTATGGGTGAGCAGTTCTTC.

CDR3 region: CASSPPARPGLRDEQFF. The CDR3 DNA sequence: TGTGCCAGCAGCCCGCCAGCCCGCCCGGGACTCCGCGATGAGCAGTTCTTC. This sequence joins TRBV7-2 and TRBJ2-1, with a possible D match to TRBD2 (6 bases). This CDR3 has 17 amino acids. The V end was cut by 5 bases, the J end by 8 bases, with 25 bases between. Germline CDR1 reads SGHTA; CDR2 reads FQGNSA.

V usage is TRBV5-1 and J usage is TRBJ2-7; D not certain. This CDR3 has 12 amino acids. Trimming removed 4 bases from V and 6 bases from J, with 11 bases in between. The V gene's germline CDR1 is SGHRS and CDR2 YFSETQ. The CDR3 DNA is TGCGCCAGCAGCGGAAGGGAAGGCGAGCAGTACTTC. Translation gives CASSGREGEQYF. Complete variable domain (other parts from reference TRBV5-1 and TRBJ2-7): KAGVTQTPRYLIKTRGQQVTLSCSPISGHRSVSWYQQTPGQGLQFLFEYFSETQRNKGNFPGRFSGRQFSNSRSEMNVSTLELGDSALYLCASSGREGEQYFGPGTRLTVT.

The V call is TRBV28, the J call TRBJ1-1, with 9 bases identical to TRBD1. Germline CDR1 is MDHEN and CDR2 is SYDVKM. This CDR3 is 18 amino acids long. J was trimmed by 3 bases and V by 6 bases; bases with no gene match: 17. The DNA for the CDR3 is TGTGCCAGCAGCGCTTTGGGACAGGGTGGCCTCCGGGACACTGAAGCTTTCTTT. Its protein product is CASSALGQGGLRDTEAFF.

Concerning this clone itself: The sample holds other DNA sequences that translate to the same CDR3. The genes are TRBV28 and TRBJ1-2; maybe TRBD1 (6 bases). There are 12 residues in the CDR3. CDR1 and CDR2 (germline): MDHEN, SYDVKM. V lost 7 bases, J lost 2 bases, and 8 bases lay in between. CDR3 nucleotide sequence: TGTGCCAGCAAGACAGGCAACTATGGCTACACCTTC. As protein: CASKTGNYGYTF.